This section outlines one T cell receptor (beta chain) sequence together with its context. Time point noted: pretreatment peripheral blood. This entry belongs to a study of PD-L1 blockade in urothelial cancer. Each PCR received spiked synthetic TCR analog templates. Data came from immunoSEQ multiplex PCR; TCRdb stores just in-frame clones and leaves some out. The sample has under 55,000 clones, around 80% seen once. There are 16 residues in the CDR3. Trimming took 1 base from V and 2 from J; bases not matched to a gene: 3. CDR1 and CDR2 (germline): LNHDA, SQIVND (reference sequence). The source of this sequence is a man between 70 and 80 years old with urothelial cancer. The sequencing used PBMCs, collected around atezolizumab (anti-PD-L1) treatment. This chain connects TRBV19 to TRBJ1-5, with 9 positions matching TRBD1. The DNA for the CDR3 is TGTGCCAGTAGTATAGTAACAGGGGGCGGCAATCAGCCCCAGCATTTT. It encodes CASSIVTGGGNQPQHF.